The 24 T cell receptor beta chains given below trace back to one sample, sequenced in a study of blood T cell repertoires in COVID-19 (dated by TCRdb to about 2020). The library was produced with the immunoSEQ multiplex PCR assay. This is the immuneACCESS table as TCRdb keeps it, with only in-frame sequences that have V and J called. A part of the clones is gone; compared with another copy, unresolved V genes explain less than half, and the rest is unexplained. Here the sample has roughly 140,000 clones; roughly 80% occur a single time. Of the sample, around 35% falls within the top ten clones. The sequenced sample was peripheral blood. The receptors were gathered from a human donor in a cohort sampled during active COVID-19.

This chain joins TRBV9 and TRBJ1-1; D unresolved. This CDR3 has 13 amino acids. The V and J ends lost 2 bases and 0 bases respectively, with 5 bases between them. The germline V gene has CDR1 SGDLS and CDR2 YYNGEE. CDR3 loop: CASSVSMNTEAFF. The DNA for the CDR3 is TGTGCCAGCAGCGTTTCTATGAACACTGAAGCTTTCTTT.

The gene calls are TRBV2 and TRBJ2-6; D may be TRBD2 (5 bases). Per the germline V gene, CDR1 is SNHLY and CDR2 is FYNNEI. Trimming removed 3 bases from V and 0 bases from J, with 6 bases in between. CDR3 length: 15 residues. DNA of the CDR3: TGTGCCAGCAGTGAGGGGAGCTCTGGGGCCAACGTCCTGACTTTC. Protein sequence: CASSEGSSGANVLTF. Full variable domain (outside the CDR3, taken from reference TRBV2 and TRBJ2-6): EPEVTQTPSHQVTQMGQEVILRCVPISNHLYFYWYRQILGQKVEFLVSFYNNEISEKSEIFDDQFSVERPDGSNFTLKIRSTKLEDSAMYFCASSEGSSGANVLTFGAGSRLTVL.

The V call is TRBV27, the J call TRBJ1-1; D is possibly TRBD1 (6 bases). Germline assignment: CDR1 MNHEY and CDR2 SMNVEV (reference sequence). V lost 5 bases, J lost 5 bases, and 6 bases lay in between. The CDR3 sequence is 11 residues long. The CDR3 is CASSRGTEAFF. In DNA, the CDR3 is TGTGCCAGCAGTAGGGGGACTGAAGCTTTCTTT.

The chain recombines TRBV18 with TRBJ1-1, with D perhaps matching TRBD1 (5 bases). CDR1 is KGHSH, CDR2 LQKENI, per germline. V lost 1 base and J lost 3, with 9 bases in between. The CDR3 has 14 residues. CDR3 DNA: TGTGCCAGCTCACCACAGGGGTTCGACACTGAAGCTTTCTTT. Translation: CASSPQGFDTEAFF.

The chain joins TRBV27 to TRBJ1-2, with D unresolved. Deletions cut 4 bases from V and 8 bases from J, with 11 bases between. The length of the CDR3 is 12 residues. In germline, CDR1 is MNHEY, CDR2 SMNVEV (reference sequence). The CDR3 coding sequence is TGTGCCAGCAGTTCTCCCGGGGAAGGCTACACCTTC. Amino acid sequence: CASSSPGEGYTF.

The J gene is TRBJ2-3, the V gene TRBV29-1; no firm D call. The V gene's germline CDR1 is SQVTM and CDR2 ANQGSEA. The CDR3 has 14 amino acids. V lost 4 bases to trimming and J lost 0 bases, with 11 bases between them. CDR3 in DNA: TGCAGCGTTGTCGGAGCGCCTAGCACAGATACGCAGTATTTT. Its translation is CSVVGAPSTDTQYF.

V gene TRBV1 combines with J gene TRBJ2-7; the table names TRBD2, a call not compared with the DNA. TRBV1 corresponds to a pseudogene. The CDR3 consists of 17 residues. The CDR3 DNA reads TGCACCAGCAGCCAAGAGGAGGGGGGGCGGAGGTCCTACGAGCAGTACTTC. Its protein product is CTSSQEEGGRRSYEQYF.

The rearrangement joins TRBV2 to TRBJ1-4; D gene unclear. Trimming pared 5 bases from V and 13 bases from J, leaving 11 bases between. Germline values: CDR1 SNHLY, CDR2 FYNNEI. CDR3 length: 11 residues. DNA for the CDR3: TGTGCCAGCAGTCCCCGACAAGTACTGTTTTTT. The encoded protein is CASSPRQVLFF.

The table lists this clone with a count of one. The gene calls are TRBV27 and TRBJ1-5; no reliable D call. The CDR3 extends over 14 amino acids. The V gene's germline CDR1 is MNHEY and CDR2 SMNVEV (reference sequence). V was pared by 0 bases and J by 6 bases, with 9 bases between. CDR3 bases: TGTGCCAGCAGTTTATCCTGGGAGGGTCAGCCCCAGCATTTT. Protein sequence: CASSLSWEGQPQHF.

This clone was observed a single time. The genes are TRBV9 and TRBJ1-1; possibly TRBD1 for D (6 bases). Trimming stripped 3 bases from V and 1 base from J, with 13 bases between. Germline assignment: CDR1 SGDLS and CDR2 YYNGEE. The CDR3 runs to 15 residues. The CDR3 here is CASSEYLQGNTEAFF. CDR3 nucleotide sequence: TGTGCCAGCAGCGAGTATTTACAGGGGAACACTGAAGCTTTCTTT.

This clone was seen a handful of times. The chain employs TRBV30 and TRBJ1-2; unclear D gene. The CDR3 runs 16 residues. V was pared by 0 bases and J by 6 bases, with 20 bases between. Germline assignment: CDR1 GTSNPN and CDR2 SVGIG (reference sequence). In DNA form, the CDR3 reads TGTGCCTGGAGTGTACTAGGTTCGGGTCAGCTGGATGGCTACACCTTC. Protein sequence: CAWSVLGSGQLDGYTF. Using reference TRBV30 and TRBJ1-2 for the parts outside the CDR3, the full variable domain is SQTIHQWPATLVQPVGSPLSLECTVEGTSNPNLYWYRQAAGRGLQLLFYSVGIGQISSEVPQNLSASRPQDRQFILSSKKLLLSDSGFYLCAWSVLGSGQLDGYTFGSGTRLTVV.

V usage is TRBV4-1 and J usage is TRBJ2-1; 10 bases match TRBD2. Germline V lookup: CDR1 MGHRA, CDR2 YSYEKL. V was clipped by 1 base and J by 4 bases; unmatched bases: 4. The CDR3 has 16 amino acids. The CDR3 reads CASSQALAGVYNEQFF. The CDR3 DNA is TGCGCCAGCAGCCAAGCCCTAGCGGGGGTTTACAATGAGCAGTTCTTC.

The chain links TRBV5-6 to TRBJ1-1, with 7 bases lining up with TRBD1. The germline V gene encodes CDR1 SGHDT and CDR2 YYEEEE. The CDR3 runs to 14 residues. J lost 5 bases, V lost 3 bases, and 7 bases had no gene match. The CDR3 loop reads CASSYRGRGTEAFF. For the CDR3, the DNA is TGTGCCAGCAGCTACAGAGGCAGGGGGACTGAAGCTTTCTTT.

This clone was detected once. CDR3 amino acids: CASTRDRGTGELFF. The CDR3 DNA sequence: TGTGCCAGCACTCGGGACAGGGGCACCGGGGAGCTGTTTTTT. The chain carries TRBV2 and TRBJ2-2; 10 positions match TRBD1. CDR1 is SNHLY and CDR2 is FYNNEI in the germline V gene. Losses at the gene ends were 7 bases for V and 4 bases for J; bases not matched to a gene: 3. The CDR3 loop spans 14 amino acids.

The V and J genes are TRBV7-2 and TRBJ2-3; 8 bases match TRBD2. The CDR3 is made up of 16 amino acids. J gave up 4 bases and V 2 bases, and 8 bases lay outside the gene matches. From germline, CDR1 is SGHTA and CDR2 FQGNSA. In nucleotides, the CDR3 is TGTGCCAGCAGCTTATCACCGGGGGGGTATCCAGATACGCAGTATTTT. As protein: CASSLSPGGYPDTQYF.

This chain uses TRBV28 with TRBJ2-3; the match to TRBD2 covers 10 bases. The germline CDR1 and CDR2 sequences are MDHEN and SYDVKM. Losses at the gene ends were 4 bases for V and 6 bases for J; bases not matched to a gene: 10. This CDR3 is 16 amino acids long. The CDR3 DNA follows: TGTGCCAGCAGTTCCGGGGTAGCGGGGGGCTGGGATACGCAGTATTTT. Residues: CASSSGVAGGWDTQYF.

The chain couples TRBV6-2 or TRBV6-3 to TRBJ2-7; D is unresolved. Trimming pared 5 bases from V and 7 bases from J, leaving 15 bases between. Germline assignment: CDR1 MNHEY and CDR2 SVGEGT. The CDR3 is 13 amino acids. This chain's CDR3 is CASSRIPRGEQYF. CDR3 DNA sequence: TGTGCCAGCAGTCGAATACCCCGCGGAGAGCAGTACTTC.

The V call is TRBV5-1, the J call TRBJ2-7; a possible D gene is TRBD1 (6 bases). The length of the CDR3 is 15 residues. The ends were cut back, 4 bases at V and 6 bases at J, with 20 bases in the middle. The germline V gene has CDR1 SGHRS and CDR2 YFSETQ. CDR3 nucleotides: TGCGCCAGCAGCGTAGATACTAATGTCAGGGGCGAGCAGTACTTC. Amino acids: CASSVDTNVRGEQYF.

The chain has TRBV10-2 and TRBJ1-2; perhaps TRBD1 as D (6 bases). Germline values: CDR1 WSHSY, CDR2 SAAADI. V shed 0 bases and J shed 7 bases, with 12 bases lying between them. This CDR3 has 14 amino acids. CDR3 protein: CASSESRGASGYTF. The CDR3 DNA sequence: TGCGCCAGCAGTGAGTCCCGGGGGGCAAGTGGCTACACCTTC.

The chain links TRBV15 to TRBJ1-6; TRBD1 agrees at 8 bases. Germline CDR1 is LNHNV and CDR2 is YYDKDF (reference sequence). After removal of 2 bases from V and 9 bases from J, the junction contained 12 bases not matched to a gene. This CDR3 has 17 amino acids. In DNA form, the CDR3 reads TGTGCCACCAGCAGAACCAACTTGCAGGGGGCTACTTCACCCCTCCACTTT. It yields the protein CATSRTNLQGATSPLHF.

The chain joins TRBV20-1 to TRBJ2-3, with TRBD2 matching over 13 bases. V dropped 3 bases and J dropped 0; count of bases not matched to a gene: 9. The CDR3 totals 18 residues. The germline V gene has CDR1 DFQATT and CDR2 SNEGSKA (reference sequence). The CDR3 coding sequence is TGCAGTGCTAGTGCCCCGACTAGCGGGGGGCCCAGCACAGATACGCAGTATTTT. Translated: CSASAPTSGGPSTDTQYF.

This sequence joins TRBV6-5 and TRBJ1-5, with unresolved D. This CDR3 is built from 12 residues. CDR1 MNHEY and CDR2 SVGAGI come from the germline V gene. Trimming shortened V by 4 bases and J by 9 bases, and 10 bases separated the two germline ends. CDR3 residues: CASSSPEGPQHF. The CDR3 DNA sequence: TGTGCCAGCAGTTCCCCCGAGGGGCCCCAGCATTTT.

The chain couples TRBV5-5 to TRBJ1-2; D might be TRBD1 (5 bases). The CDR3 totals 13 residues. Per germline, CDR1 SGHKS and CDR2 YYEKEE (reference sequence). Trimming removed 4 bases at V and 5 bases at J, with 12 bases between. The CDR3, as DNA: TGTGCCAGCAGCCGCGTGGAGGGGTATGGCTACACCTTC. Translating it yields CASSRVEGYGYTF.

The chain employs TRBV10-3 and TRBJ2-3; possible D gene TRBD2, 6 bases. V was pared by 6 bases and J by 4 bases, with 8 bases between. This CDR3 contains 12 residues. The germline V gene encodes CDR1 ENHRY and CDR2 SYGVKD. The CDR3 protein is CAIRSGADTQYF. The CDR3 nucleotides are TGTGCCATCAGGTCGGGGGCAGATACGCAGTATTTT.